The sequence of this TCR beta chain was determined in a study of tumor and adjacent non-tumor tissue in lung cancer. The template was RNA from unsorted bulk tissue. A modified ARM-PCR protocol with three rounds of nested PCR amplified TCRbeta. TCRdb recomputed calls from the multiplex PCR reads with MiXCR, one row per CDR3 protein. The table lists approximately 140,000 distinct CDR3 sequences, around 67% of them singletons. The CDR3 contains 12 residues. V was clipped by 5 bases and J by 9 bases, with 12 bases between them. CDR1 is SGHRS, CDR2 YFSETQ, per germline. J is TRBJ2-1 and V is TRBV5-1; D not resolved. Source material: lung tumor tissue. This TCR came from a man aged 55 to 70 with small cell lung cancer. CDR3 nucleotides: TGCGCCAGCAGGCCAACCACGAGTGAGCAGTTCTTC. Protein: CASRPTTSEQFF.